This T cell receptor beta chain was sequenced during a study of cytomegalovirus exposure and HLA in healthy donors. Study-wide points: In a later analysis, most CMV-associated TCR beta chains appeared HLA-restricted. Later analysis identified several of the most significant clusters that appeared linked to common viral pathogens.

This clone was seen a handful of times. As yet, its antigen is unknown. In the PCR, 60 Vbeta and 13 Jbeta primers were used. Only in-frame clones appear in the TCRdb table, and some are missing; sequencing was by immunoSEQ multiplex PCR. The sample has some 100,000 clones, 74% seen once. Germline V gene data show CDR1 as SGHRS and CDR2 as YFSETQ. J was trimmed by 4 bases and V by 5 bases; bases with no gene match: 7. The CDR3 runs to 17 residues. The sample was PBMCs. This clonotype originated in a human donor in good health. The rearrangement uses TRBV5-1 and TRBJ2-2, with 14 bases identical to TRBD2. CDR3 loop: CASSEGLAGVGTGELFF. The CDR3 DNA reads TGCGCCAGCAGTGAGGGACTAGCGGGAGTTGGCACCGGGGAGCTGTTTTTT.